This T cell receptor beta chain was documented in a study of blood T cell repertoires in COVID-19. Study in general: Specimens from acute and convalescent COVID-19 originated in the United States, Italy and Spain.

From germline, CDR1 is LGHNA and CDR2 YNFKEQ. The CDR3 loop spans 16 amino acids. V shed 1 base and J 6 bases; nucleotides not matched to a gene: 9. During active infection, Seattle patients enrolled and were then monitored through disease. Profiling relied on immunoSEQ multiplex PCR, and the TCRdb table lists in-frame clones only, not all of them. The sample records fewer than 200,000 clones, around 82% being singletons. Sequenced input: peripheral blood. This receptor was taken from a woman between 40 and 50 years old with COVID-19, enrolled during active disease. The genes are TRBV4-2 and TRBJ2-7, with TRBD1 matching 10 bases. The CDR3 reads CASSQGSGTGAVEQYF. The CDR3 DNA reads TGTGCCAGCAGCCAAGGTTCCGGGACAGGGGCGGTCGAGCAGTACTTC.